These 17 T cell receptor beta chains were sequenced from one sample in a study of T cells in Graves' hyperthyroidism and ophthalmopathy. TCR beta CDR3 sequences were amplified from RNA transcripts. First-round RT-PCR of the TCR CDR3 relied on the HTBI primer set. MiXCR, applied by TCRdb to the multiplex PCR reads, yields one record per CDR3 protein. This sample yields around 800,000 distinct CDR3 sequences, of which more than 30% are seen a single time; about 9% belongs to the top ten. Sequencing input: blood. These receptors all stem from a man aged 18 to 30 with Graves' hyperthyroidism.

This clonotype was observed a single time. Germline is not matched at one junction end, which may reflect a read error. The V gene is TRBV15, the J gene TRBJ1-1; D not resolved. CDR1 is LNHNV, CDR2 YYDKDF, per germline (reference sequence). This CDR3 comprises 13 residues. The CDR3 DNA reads TGTGCCACCAGCAGAGATGGGAACACTGAAGCTTACTTT. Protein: CATSRDGNTEAYF.

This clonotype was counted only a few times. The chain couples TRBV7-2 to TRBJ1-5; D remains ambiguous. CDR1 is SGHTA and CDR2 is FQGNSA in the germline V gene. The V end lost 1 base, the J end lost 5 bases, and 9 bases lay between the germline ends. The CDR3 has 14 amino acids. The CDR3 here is CASSLEANDQPQHF. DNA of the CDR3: TGTGCCAGCAGCTTAGAGGCGAACGATCAGCCCCAGCATTTT.

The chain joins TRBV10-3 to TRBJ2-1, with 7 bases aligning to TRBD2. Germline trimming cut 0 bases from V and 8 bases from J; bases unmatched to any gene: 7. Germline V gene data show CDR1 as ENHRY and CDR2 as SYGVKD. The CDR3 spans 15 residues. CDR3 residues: CAISESSLREDEQFF. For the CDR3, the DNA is TGTGCCATCAGTGAGTCGAGTTTACGGGAGGATGAGCAGTTCTTC.

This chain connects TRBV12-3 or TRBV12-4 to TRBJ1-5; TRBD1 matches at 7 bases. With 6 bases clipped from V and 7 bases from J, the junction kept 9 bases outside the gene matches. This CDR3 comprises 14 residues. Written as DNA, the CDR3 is TGTGCCAGCAGGAAGACAGGGAATAGACAGCCCCAGCATTTT. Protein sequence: CASRKTGNRQPQHF.

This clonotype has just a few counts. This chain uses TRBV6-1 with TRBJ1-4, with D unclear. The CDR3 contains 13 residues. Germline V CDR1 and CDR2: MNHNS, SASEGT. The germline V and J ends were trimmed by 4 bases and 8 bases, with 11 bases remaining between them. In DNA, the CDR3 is TGTGCCAGCAGTGTCCGGGGAGGAGAAAAACTGTTTTTT. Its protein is CASSVRGGEKLFF.

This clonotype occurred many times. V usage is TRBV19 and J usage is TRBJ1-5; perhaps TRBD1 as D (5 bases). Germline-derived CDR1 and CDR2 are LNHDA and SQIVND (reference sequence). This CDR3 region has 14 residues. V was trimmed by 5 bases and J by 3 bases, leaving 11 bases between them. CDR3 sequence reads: CASSVRDANQPQHF. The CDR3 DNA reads TGTGCCAGTAGTGTCCGGGACGCCAATCAGCCCCAGCATTTT.

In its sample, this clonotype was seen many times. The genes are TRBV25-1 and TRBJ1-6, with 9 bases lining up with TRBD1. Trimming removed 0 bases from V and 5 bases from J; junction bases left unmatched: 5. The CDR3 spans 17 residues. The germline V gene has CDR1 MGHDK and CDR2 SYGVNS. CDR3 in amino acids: CASSEYGTGKDNSPLHF. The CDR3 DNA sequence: TGTGCCAGCAGTGAATACGGGACAGGGAAGGATAATTCACCCCTCCACTTT.

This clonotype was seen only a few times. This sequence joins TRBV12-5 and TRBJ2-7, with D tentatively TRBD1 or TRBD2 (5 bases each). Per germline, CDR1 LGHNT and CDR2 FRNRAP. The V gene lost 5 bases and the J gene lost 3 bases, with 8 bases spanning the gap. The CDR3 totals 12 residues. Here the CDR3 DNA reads TGTGCTAGTGGTCCGGGGCTCTACGAGCAGTACTTC. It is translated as CASGPGLYEQYF.

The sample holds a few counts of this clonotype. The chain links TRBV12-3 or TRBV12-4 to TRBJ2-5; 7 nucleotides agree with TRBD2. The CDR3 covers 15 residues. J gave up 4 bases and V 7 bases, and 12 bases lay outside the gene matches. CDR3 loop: CASTPFSGGVETQYF. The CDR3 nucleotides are TGTGCCAGCACTCCTTTCTCGGGGGGAGTAGAGACCCAGTACTTC.

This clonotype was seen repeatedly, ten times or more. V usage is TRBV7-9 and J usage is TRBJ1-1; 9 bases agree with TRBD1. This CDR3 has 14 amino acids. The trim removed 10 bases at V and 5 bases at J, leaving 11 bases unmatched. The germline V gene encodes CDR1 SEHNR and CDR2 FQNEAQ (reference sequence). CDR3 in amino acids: CAIPGQGIKTEAFF. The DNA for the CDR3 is TGTGCCATCCCGGGACAGGGAATAAAGACTGAAGCTTTCTTT.

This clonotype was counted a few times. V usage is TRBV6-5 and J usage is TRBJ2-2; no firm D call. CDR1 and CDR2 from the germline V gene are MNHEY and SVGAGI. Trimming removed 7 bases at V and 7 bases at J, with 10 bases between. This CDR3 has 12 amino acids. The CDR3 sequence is CASKRANGELFF. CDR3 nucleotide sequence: TGTGCCAGCAAACGGGCGAACGGGGAGCTGTTTTTT.

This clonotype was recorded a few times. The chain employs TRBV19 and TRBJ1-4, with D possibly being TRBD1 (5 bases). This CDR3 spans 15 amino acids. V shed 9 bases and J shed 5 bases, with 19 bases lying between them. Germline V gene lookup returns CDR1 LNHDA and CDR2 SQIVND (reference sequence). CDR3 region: CASRAPGGGNEKLFF. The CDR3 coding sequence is TGTGCCAGCAGGGCCCCCGGCGGTGGCAATGAAAAACTGTTTTTT. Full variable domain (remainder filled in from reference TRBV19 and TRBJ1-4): DGGITQSPKYLFRKEGQNVTLSCEQNLNHDAMYWYRQDPGQGLRLIYYSQIVNDFQKGDIAEGYSVSREKKESFPLTVTSAQKNPTAFYLCASRAPGGGNEKLFFGSGTQLSVL.

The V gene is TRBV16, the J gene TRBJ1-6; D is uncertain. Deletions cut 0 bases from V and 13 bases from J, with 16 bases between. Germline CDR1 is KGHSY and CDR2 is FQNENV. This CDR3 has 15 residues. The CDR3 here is CASSQSGQKVSPLHF. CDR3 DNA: TGTGCCAGCAGCCAATCAGGCCAGAAGGTTTCTCCCCTCCACTTT. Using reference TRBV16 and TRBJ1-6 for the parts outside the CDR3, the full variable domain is GEEVAQTPKHLVRGEGQKAKLYCAPIKGHSYVFWYQQVLKNEFKFLISFQNENVFDETGMPKERFSAKCLPNSPCSLEIQATKLEDSAVYFCASSQSGQKVSPLHFGNGTRLTVT.

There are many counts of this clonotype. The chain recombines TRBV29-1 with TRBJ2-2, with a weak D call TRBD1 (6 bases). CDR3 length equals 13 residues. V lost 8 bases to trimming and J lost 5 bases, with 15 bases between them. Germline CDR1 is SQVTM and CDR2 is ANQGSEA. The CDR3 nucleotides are TGCAGCTTCGCCGAGGGGGATACCGGGGAGCTGTTTTTT. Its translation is CSFAEGDTGELFF.

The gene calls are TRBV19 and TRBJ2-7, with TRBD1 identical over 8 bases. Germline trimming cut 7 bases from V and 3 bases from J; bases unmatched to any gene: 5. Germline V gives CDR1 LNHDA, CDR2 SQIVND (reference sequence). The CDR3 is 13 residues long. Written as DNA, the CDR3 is TGTGCCAGTACCCCGGACAGGGTCTACGAGCAGTACTTC. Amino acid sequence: CASTPDRVYEQYF.

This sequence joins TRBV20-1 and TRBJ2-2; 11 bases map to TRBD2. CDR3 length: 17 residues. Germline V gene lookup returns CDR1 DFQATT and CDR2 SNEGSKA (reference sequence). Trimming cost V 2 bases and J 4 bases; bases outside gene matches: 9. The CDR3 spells CSARNHGTSGATGELFF. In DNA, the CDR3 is TGCAGTGCTAGAAATCATGGGACTAGCGGAGCCACCGGGGAGCTGTTTTTT.

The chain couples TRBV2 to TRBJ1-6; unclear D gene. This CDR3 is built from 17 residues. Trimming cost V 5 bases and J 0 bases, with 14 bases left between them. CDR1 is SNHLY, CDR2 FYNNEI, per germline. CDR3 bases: TGTGCCAGCAGTTTAAAGCAGTCTAACTCCTATAATTCACCCCTCCACTTT. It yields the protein CASSLKQSNSYNSPLHF.